One and the same sample provided the 15 T cell receptor beta chains below, sequenced in a study of T-cell reconstitution after alpha-beta-depleted transplantation in children. The library targeted TCRbeta and was prepared with unique molecular identifiers. Each CDR3 protein gets one entry after TCRdb re-called the PCR reads with MiXCR. The sample yields almost 500,000 distinct CDR3 sequences, roughly an eighth seen once. This specimen was PBMCs from the stem cell graft donor, taken from the stem cell graft. These receptors were obtained from a human donor who donated a stem cell graft to a child with combined immunodeficiency.

The V and J genes are TRBV20-1 and TRBJ2-5, with 7 bases matching TRBD1. The ends lost 7 bases at V and 4 bases at J; junction bases unmatched: 3. Germline V gene lookup returns CDR1 DFQATT and CDR2 SNEGSKA (reference sequence). This CDR3 has 11 amino acids. CDR3 nucleotide sequence: TGCAGTGGACAGGGTGGAGAGACCCAGTACTTC. This translates into CSGQGGETQYF.

This clonotype was found many times. This chain joins TRBV12-3 or TRBV12-4 and TRBJ2-7; 7 bases map to TRBD2. This CDR3 spans 16 amino acids. Trimming cost V 1 base and J 4 bases; bases outside gene matches: 10. Here the CDR3 DNA reads TGTGCCAGCAGTTTAGGCCCCGCGGGAGCCACATACGAGCAGTACTTC. Translating it yields CASSLGPAGATYEQYF.

This clonotype was picked up many times. V and J are TRBV12-3 or TRBV12-4 and TRBJ2-1, with D uncertain. CDR3 length: 13 amino acids. V lost 7 bases, J lost 0 bases, and 7 bases lay in between. In DNA, the CDR3 is TGTGCCAGCAAGCCTCGCTCCTACAATGAGCAGTTCTTC. It translates to CASKPRSYNEQFF.

This clonotype showed up many times. The chain links TRBV6-6 to TRBJ2-3; D unresolved. V was cut by 7 bases and J by 4 bases, with 12 bases left in between. Per the germline V gene, CDR1 is MNHNY and CDR2 is SVGAGI (reference sequence). This CDR3 has 13 amino acids. The CDR3 DNA follows: TGTGCCAGCACTTTAGCCGCGGCAGATACGCAGTATTTT. Translation gives CASTLAAADTQYF.

This clonotype was seen many times. V usage is TRBV10-3 and J usage is TRBJ2-7, with a tentative D call TRBD2 (5 bases). Germline V gene lookup returns CDR1 ENHRY and CDR2 SYGVKD. This CDR3 is built from 13 residues. Trimming removed 4 bases at V and 2 bases at J, with 9 bases between. This CDR3 is CAISVLAAYEQYF. The CDR3 region has the DNA TGTGCCATCAGTGTTCTAGCCGCCTACGAGCAGTACTTC.

The chain is built from TRBV27 and TRBJ2-5; D tentatively fits TRBD1 or TRBD2 (5 bases each). The CDR3 length is 14 residues. V shed 0 bases and J shed 5 bases, with 10 bases lying between them. Germline assignment: CDR1 MNHEY and CDR2 SMNVEV (reference sequence). As DNA, the CDR3 is TGTGCCAGCAGTTTATCGGTGGGGGTCGAGACCCAGTACTTC. Amino acids: CASSLSVGVETQYF.

The chain has TRBV12-3 or TRBV12-4 and TRBJ1-5; maybe TRBD1 (5 bases). Deletions cut 1 base from V and 6 bases from J, with 13 bases between. This CDR3 is built from 15 residues. The CDR3, as DNA: TGTGCCAGCAGTTTAGATAGGGCGGGGGTTCAGCCCCAGCATTTT. It codes for CASSLDRAGVQPQHF.

The V and J genes are TRBV6-2 or TRBV6-3 and TRBJ2-7; 9 bases are a match to TRBD1. The junction had 3 bases not matched to a gene; V was cut back by 2 bases and J by 1 base. In germline, CDR1 is MNHEY, CDR2 SVGEGT. This CDR3 is 15 amino acids long. The chain's CDR3 is CASSYGDRESYEQYF. The CDR3 bases are TGTGCCAGCAGTTACGGGGACAGGGAGTCCTACGAGCAGTACTTC.

This clonotype was found many times. V gene TRBV4-2 combines with J gene TRBJ1-5; no reliable D call. CDR1 and CDR2 (germline): LGHNA, YNFKEQ. This CDR3 region has 15 residues. The V gene lost 0 bases and the J gene lost 0 bases, with 6 bases spanning the gap. In DNA, the CDR3 is TGTGCCAGCAGCCAAGAGACGGATAGCAATCAGCCCCAGCATTTT. Translating it yields CASSQETDSNQPQHF.

The J gene is TRBJ2-5, the V gene TRBV6-5, with 7 nucleotides matching TRBD2. V was clipped by 0 bases and J by 0 bases; unmatched bases: 1. Germline CDR1 reads MNHEY; CDR2 reads SVGAGI. The CDR3 totals 15 residues. In DNA form, the CDR3 reads TGTGCCAGCAGTTACTCTGGGGGGGACCAAGAGACCCAGTACTTC. This encodes CASSYSGGDQETQYF.

This clonotype was observed many times. The V call is TRBV7-2, the J call TRBJ2-5; TRBD2 agrees at 10 bases. The CDR3 runs 14 residues. Germline CDR1 SGHTA, CDR2 FQGNSA. V dropped 7 bases and J dropped 4; count of bases not matched to a gene: 6. The CDR3 DNA is TGTGCCAGCACCATAGCGGGAGGAGGAGAGACCCAGTACTTC. The encoded protein is CASTIAGGGETQYF.

This clonotype was seen repeatedly, ten times or more. This sequence joins TRBV5-6 and TRBJ2-2; tentative D call: TRBD1 (6 bases). CDR1 is SGHDT and CDR2 is YYEEEE in the germline V gene. The CDR3 runs 18 residues. Between the trimmed V and J ends, which lost 3 bases and 1 base, there was a span of 19 bases. The CDR3 region has the DNA TGTGCCAGCAGCTCCGCAGGGGCGGCCGCAGGGAACACCGGGGAGCTGTTTTTT. Amino acid sequence: CASSSAGAAAGNTGELFF.

In this sample, this clonotype turned up a few times. This chain uses TRBV5-5 with TRBJ2-1; TRBD2 aligns across 12 bases. Germline V lookup: CDR1 SGHKS, CDR2 YYEKEE (reference sequence). Germline trimming cut 3 bases from V and 0 bases from J; bases unmatched to any gene: 7. This CDR3 contains 18 residues. CDR3 protein: CASSSSGGALSSYNEQFF. The CDR3 bases are TGTGCCAGCAGCTCTAGCGGGGGGGCGCTGAGCTCCTACAATGAGCAGTTCTTC.

This clonotype was detected many times. The junction and the germline gene differ at one end; a read error may be behind it. CDR3 in DNA: TGTGCCAGCAGCTTCTTGGGACGGGCGGAAGGGCTCTTT. This gives the protein CASSFLGRAEGLF. This chain links TRBV7-2 with TRBJ1-1; possible D gene TRBD1, 5 bases. Germline CDR1 and CDR2: SGHTA and FQGNSA. The CDR3 sequence is 13 residues long. Drawing the rest from reference TRBV7-2 and TRBJ1-1, the complete variable domain is GAGVSQSPSNKVTEKGKDVELRCDPISGHTALYWYRQSLGQGLEFLIYFQGNSAPDKSGLPSDRFSAERTGGSVSTLTIQRTQQEDSAVYLCASSFLGRAEGLFGQGTRLTVV.

This chain links TRBV5-6 with TRBJ2-7, with a possible D match to TRBD1 (6 bases). Trimming took 0 bases from V and 4 from J, leaving 11 bases between them. The length of the CDR3 is 14 residues. Per the germline V gene, CDR1 is SGHDT and CDR2 is YYEEEE. CDR3 residues: CASSLVAGDYEQYF. The CDR3 bases are TGTGCCAGCAGCTTGGTAGCAGGGGATTACGAGCAGTACTTC.